The 2 T cell receptor beta chains given below trace back to one sample, sequenced in a study of OX40 agonist ivuxolimab in advanced cancers. The repertoire was sequenced with immunoSEQ multiplex PCR; TCRdb's copy has only in-frame clones and lacks some. The sample yields tens of thousands of clones, roughly 80% seen once. Sequenced material: CD4+ or CD8+ T cells sorted from blood, taken in a trial of the OX40 agonist ivuxolimab. The receptors originated from an adult with an advanced solid tumor such as melanoma, head and neck, liver or kidney cancer.

The J gene is TRBJ2-3, the V gene TRBV11-2, with TRBD2 identical over 7 bases. CDR1 SGHAT and CDR2 FQNNGV come from the germline V gene. The CDR3 consists of 15 residues. V lost 3 bases to trimming and J lost 2 bases; unmatched junction nucleotides: 5. The DNA for the CDR3 is TGTGCCAGCAGCTTTGTGGGAGGGTACACAGATACGCAGTATTTT. Amino acids: CASSFVGGYTDTQYF.

The chain joins TRBV6-6 to TRBJ1-4; D is unresolved. Looked up from germline, CDR1 is MNHNY and CDR2 is SVGAGI (reference sequence). The CDR3 sequence is 14 residues long. Deletions cut 5 bases from V and 8 bases from J, with 15 bases between. Here the CDR3 DNA reads TGTGCCAGCAGTCTGACCGCGGAACGCGAAAAACTGTTTTTT. Translated: CASSLTAEREKLFF.